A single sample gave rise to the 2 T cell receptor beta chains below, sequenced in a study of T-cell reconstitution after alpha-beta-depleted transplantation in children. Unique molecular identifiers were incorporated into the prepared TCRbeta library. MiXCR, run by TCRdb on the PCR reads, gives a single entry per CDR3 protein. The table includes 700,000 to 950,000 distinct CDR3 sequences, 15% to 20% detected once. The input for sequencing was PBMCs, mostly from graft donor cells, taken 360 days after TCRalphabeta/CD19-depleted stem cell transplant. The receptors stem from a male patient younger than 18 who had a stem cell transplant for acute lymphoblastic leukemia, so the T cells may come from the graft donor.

The CDR3 here is CASGSQTVTGELFF. CDR3 coding DNA: TGTGCCAGCGGCTCCCAGACGGTCACCGGGGAGCTGTTTTTT. V gene TRBV5-5 combines with J gene TRBJ2-2; the D is unclear. Germline CDR1 SGHKS, CDR2 YYEKEE (reference sequence). V was trimmed by 7 bases and J by 4 bases, leaving 14 bases between them. This CDR3 is built from 14 residues.

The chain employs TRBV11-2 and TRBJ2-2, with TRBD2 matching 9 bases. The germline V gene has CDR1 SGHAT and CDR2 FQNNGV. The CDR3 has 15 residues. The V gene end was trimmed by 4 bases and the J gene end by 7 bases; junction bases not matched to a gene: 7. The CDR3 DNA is TGTGCCAGCAGCTCCCTGCGGGAGGGATACGGGGAGCTGTTTTTT. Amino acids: CASSSLREGYGELFF.